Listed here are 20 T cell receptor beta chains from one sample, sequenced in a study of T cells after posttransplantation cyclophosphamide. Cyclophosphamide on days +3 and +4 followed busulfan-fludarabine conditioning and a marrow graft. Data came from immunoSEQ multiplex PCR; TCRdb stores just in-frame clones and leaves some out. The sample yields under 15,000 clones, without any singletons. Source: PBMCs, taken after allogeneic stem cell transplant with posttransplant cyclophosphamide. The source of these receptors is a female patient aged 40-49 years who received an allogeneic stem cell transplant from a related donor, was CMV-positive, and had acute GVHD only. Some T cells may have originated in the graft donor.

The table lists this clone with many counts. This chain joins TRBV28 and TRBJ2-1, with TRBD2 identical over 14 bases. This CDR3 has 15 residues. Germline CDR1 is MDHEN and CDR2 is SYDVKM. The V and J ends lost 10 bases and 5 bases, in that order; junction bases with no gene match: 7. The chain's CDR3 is CAILMGLAGDNEQFF. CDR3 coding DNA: TGTGCCATCCTTATGGGACTAGCGGGAGACAATGAGCAGTTCTTC.

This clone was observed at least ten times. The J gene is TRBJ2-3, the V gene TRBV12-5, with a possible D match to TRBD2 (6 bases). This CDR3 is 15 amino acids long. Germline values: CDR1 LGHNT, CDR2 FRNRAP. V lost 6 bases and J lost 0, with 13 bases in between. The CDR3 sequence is CASGLTAGSTDTQYF. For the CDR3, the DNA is TGTGCTAGTGGCCTAACGGCGGGAAGCACAGATACGCAGTATTTT. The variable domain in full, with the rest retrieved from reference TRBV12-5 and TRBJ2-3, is DARVTQTPRHKVTEMGQEVTMRCQPILGHNTVFWYRQTMMQGLELLAYFRNRAPLDDSGMPKDRFSAEMPDATLATLKIQPSEPRDSAVYFCASGLTAGSTDTQYFGPGTRLTVL.

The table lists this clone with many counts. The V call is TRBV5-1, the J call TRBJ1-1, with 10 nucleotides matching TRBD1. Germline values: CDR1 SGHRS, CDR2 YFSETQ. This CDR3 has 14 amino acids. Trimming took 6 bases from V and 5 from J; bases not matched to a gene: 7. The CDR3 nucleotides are TGCGCCAGCAAGACAGGGGGCGCAAGGACTGAAGCTTTCTTT. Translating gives CASKTGGARTEAFF.

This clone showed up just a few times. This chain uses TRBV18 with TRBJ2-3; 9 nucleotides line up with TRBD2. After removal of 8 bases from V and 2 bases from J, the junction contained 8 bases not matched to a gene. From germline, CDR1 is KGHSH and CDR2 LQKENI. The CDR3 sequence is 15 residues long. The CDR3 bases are TGTGCCAGCACTCCGGGACTAGCTTCCACAGATACGCAGTATTTT. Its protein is CASTPGLASTDTQYF.

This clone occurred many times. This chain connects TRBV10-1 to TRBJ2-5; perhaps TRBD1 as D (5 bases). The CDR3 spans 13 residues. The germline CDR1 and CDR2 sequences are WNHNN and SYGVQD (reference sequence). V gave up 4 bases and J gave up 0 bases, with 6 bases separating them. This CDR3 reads CASSATDQETQYF. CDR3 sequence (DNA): TGCGCCAGCAGTGCGACAGACCAAGAGACCCAGTACTTC.

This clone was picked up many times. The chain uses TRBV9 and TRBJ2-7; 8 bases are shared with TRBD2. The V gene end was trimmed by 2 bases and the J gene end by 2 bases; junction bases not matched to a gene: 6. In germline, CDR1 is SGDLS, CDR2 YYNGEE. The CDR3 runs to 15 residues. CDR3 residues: CASSVGPGGTYEQYF. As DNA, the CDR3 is TGTGCCAGCAGCGTGGGGCCGGGAGGGACCTACGAGCAGTACTTC.

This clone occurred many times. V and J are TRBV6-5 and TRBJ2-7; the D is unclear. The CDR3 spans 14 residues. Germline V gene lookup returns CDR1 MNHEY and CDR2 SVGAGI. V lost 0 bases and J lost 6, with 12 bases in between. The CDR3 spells CASSYSRLVGEQYF. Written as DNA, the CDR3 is TGTGCCAGCAGTTACTCGAGGCTAGTCGGCGAGCAGTACTTC.

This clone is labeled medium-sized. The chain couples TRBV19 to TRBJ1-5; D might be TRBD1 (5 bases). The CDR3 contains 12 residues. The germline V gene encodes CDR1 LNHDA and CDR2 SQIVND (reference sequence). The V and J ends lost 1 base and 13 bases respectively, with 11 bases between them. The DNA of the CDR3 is TGTGCCAGTAGTATAGTTTGGGGGGATCAGCATTTT. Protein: CASSIVWGDQHF.

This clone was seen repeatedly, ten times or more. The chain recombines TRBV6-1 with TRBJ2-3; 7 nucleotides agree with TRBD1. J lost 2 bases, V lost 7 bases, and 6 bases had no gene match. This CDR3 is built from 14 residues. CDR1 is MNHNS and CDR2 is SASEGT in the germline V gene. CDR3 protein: CASKLRGHTDTQYF. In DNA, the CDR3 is TGTGCCAGCAAACTAAGGGGGCACACAGATACGCAGTATTTT.

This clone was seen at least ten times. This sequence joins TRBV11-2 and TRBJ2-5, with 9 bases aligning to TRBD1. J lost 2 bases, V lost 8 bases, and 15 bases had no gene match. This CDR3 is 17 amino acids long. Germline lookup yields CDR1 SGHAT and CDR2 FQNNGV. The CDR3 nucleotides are TGTGCCAGCGGAATACACCCGGGACAGGGTTTTCAAGAGACCCAGTACTTC. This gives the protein CASGIHPGQGFQETQYF.

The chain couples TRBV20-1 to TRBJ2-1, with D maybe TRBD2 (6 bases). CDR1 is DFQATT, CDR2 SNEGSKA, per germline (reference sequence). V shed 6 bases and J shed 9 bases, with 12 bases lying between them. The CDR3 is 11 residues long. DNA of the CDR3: TGCAGTGCCAGACTAGTAGTTGAGCAGTTCTTC. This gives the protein CSARLVVEQFF.

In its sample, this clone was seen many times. The chain's CDR3 is CATSRPGGKDEAFF. CDR3 DNA sequence: TGTGCCACCAGCAGACCCGGGGGGAAGGATGAAGCTTTCTTT. This chain connects TRBV15 to TRBJ1-1; D may be TRBD1 (5 bases). This CDR3 region has 14 residues. Per the germline V gene, CDR1 is LNHNV and CDR2 is YYDKDF (reference sequence). V lost 2 bases to trimming and J lost 7 bases, with 14 bases between them.

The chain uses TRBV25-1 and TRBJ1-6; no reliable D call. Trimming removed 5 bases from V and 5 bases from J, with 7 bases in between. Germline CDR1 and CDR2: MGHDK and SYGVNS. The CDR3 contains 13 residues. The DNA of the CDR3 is TGTGCCAGCAGTTCTATACATAATTCACCCCTCCACTTT. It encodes CASSSIHNSPLHF.

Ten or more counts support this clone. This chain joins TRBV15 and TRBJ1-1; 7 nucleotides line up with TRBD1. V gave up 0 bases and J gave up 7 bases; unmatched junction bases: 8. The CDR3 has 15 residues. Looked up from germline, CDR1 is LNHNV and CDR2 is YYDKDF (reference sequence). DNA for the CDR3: TGTGCCACCAGCAGAGAACCCGACAGGGTTGATGAAGCTTTCTTT. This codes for CATSREPDRVDEAFF.

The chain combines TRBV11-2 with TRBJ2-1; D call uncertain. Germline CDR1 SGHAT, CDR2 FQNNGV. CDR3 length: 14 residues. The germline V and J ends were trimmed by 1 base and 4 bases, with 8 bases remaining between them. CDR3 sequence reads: CASSLATTYNEQFF. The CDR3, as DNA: TGTGCCAGCAGCTTAGCTACTACTTACAATGAGCAGTTCTTC.

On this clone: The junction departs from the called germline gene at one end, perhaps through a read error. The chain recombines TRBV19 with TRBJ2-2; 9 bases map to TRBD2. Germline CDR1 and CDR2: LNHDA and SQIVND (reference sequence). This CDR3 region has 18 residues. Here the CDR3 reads CAGSTPLAGVFNTGELFF. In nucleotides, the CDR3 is TGTGCCGGTAGTACGCCATTAGCGGGAGTGTTCAACACCGGGGAGCTGTTTTTT.

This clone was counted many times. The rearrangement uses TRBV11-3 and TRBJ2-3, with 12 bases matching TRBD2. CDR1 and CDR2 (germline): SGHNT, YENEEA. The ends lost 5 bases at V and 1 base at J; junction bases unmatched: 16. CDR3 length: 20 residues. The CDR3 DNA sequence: TGTGCCAGCAGCCTCAGACTAGCGGGAGCGCAGATCCGAGGCACAGATACGCAGTATTTT. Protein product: CASSLRLAGAQIRGTDTQYF.

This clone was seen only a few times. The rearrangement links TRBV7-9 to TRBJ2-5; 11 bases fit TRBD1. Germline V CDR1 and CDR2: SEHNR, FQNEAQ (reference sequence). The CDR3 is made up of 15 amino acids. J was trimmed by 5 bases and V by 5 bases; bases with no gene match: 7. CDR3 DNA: TGTGCCAGCAGCCCGCGGACAGGGGGCGGGGAGACCCAGTACTTC. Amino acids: CASSPRTGGGETQYF.

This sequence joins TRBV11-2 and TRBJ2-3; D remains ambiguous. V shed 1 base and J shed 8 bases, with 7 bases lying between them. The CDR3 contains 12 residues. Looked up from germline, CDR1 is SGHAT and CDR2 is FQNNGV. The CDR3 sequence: CASSLGGLTQYF. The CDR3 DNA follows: TGTGCCAGCAGCTTAGGAGGTCTTACGCAGTATTTT.

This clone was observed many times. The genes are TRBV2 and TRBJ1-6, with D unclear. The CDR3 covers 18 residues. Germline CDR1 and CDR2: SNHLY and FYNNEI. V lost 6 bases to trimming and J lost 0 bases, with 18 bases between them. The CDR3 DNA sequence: TGTGCCAGCAGCGCCCCCAACTCATTTAGCTCCTATAATTCACCCCTCCACTTT. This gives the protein CASSAPNSFSSYNSPLHF.